Presented here are 13 T cell receptor beta chains from one specimen sequenced in a study of blood T cells in healthy people across ages. With a J-beta primer mix and a sample-barcoded 5' primer, a second PCR ran roughly 6 to 11 cycles. One entry per CDR3 protein results from TCRdb running MiXCR on the 5' RACE reads. Counted here are about 930,000 distinct CDR3 sequences, under 35% occurring once; the ten biggest clones make up more than 8.5%. This same sample was also taken into another study, of T cells of mothers and their children.

Material for sequencing was blood. Receptor source: a middle-aged woman in good health.

The V call is TRBV6-6, the J call TRBJ1-1, with D hard to call. The CDR3 consists of 12 residues. Looked up from germline, CDR1 is MNHNY and CDR2 is SVGAGI (reference sequence). Trimming stripped 5 bases from V and 1 base from J, with 5 bases between. The CDR3 region has the DNA TGTGCCAGCAGTACCCGGAACACTGAAGCTTTCTTT. This encodes CASSTRNTEAFF.

This clonotype was observed many times. The CDR3 loop is CASSQNTGTGNGYTF. The CDR3 bases are TGCGCCAGCAGCCAAAATACCGGGACAGGGAACGGCTACACCTTC. The chain links TRBV5-1 to TRBJ1-2; 9 bases line up with TRBD1. This CDR3 contains 15 residues. V was pared by 4 bases and J by 8 bases, with 12 bases of the junction left unmatched. Germline loops: CDR1 SGHRS, CDR2 YFSETQ.

This clonotype appeared many times. The genes are TRBV12-3 or TRBV12-4 and TRBJ2-7; no clear D gene. V gave up 5 bases and J gave up 3 bases, with 8 bases separating them. The CDR3 spans 12 residues. In nucleotides, the CDR3 is TGTGCCAGCAGTGACTCTGACTACGAGCAGTACTTC. Its translation is CASSDSDYEQYF.

V is TRBV2 and J is TRBJ1-2; TRBD1 is a possible D gene (5 bases). The germline V gene has CDR1 SNHLY and CDR2 FYNNEI. The CDR3 totals 13 residues. V lost 6 bases to trimming and J lost 3 bases, with 11 bases between them. The CDR3 DNA reads as TGTGCCAGCAGCAAACAGGTGGACTATGGCTACACCTTC. It codes for CASSKQVDYGYTF.

As to this clonotype: At one end, the junction sequence differs from germline, possibly due to a read error. The V and J genes are TRBV7-3 and TRBJ2-3, with unresolved D. Germline V lookup: CDR1 SGHTA, CDR2 FQGTGA. The CDR3 extends over 14 amino acids. CDR3 amino acids: CASSPTSAPDTRYF. In DNA, the CDR3 is TGTGCCAGCAGCCCCACTTCCGCTCCAGATACGCGGTATTTT.

The V call is TRBV7-2, the J call TRBJ1-1; 8 bases agree with TRBD1. CDR3 length: 13 residues. Trimming cost V 8 bases and J 6 bases; bases outside gene matches: 8. Germline lookup yields CDR1 SGHTA and CDR2 FQGNSA. The CDR3 loop reads CASLGQGFAEAFF. CDR3 sequence (DNA): TGTGCCAGCTTAGGACAGGGATTTGCTGAAGCTTTCTTT.

As for this clonotype: This may stem from a read error, because a much larger clone lies one nucleotide away. The CDR3 sequence is CASSLPSGSGANVLTF. The CDR3 coding sequence is TGTGCCAGCAGTCTCCCCTCGGGCTCTGGGGCCAACGTCCTGACTTTC. The chain uses TRBV28 and TRBJ2-6; D gene uncertain. The CDR3 spans 16 residues. Per germline, CDR1 MDHEN and CDR2 SYDVKM. The V and J ends lost 5 bases and 0 bases respectively, with 11 bases between them.

This CDR3 reads CSTQDRSAYNEQYF. The DNA for the CDR3 is TGCAGTACTCAGGACAGGAGCGCCTACAATGAGCAGTACTTC. V usage is TRBV20-1 and J usage is TRBJ2-4; 7 nucleotides align to TRBD1. Losses at the gene ends were 8 bases for V and 13 bases for J; bases not matched to a gene: 20. This CDR3 comprises 14 residues. The germline V gene encodes CDR1 DFQATT and CDR2 SNEGSKA (reference sequence).

The genes are TRBV2 and TRBJ2-5, with D maybe TRBD2 (6 bases). CDR1 is SNHLY and CDR2 is FYNNEI in the germline V gene. With 6 bases removed from V and 6 bases from J, the gap between germline ends came to 20 bases. The CDR3 sequence is 15 residues long. CDR3 sequence reads: CASRARDSVAQTQYF. The CDR3 bases are TGTGCCAGCAGAGCCCGGGACTCCGTGGCACAGACCCAGTACTTC.

This clonotype was detected ten times or more. The V gene is TRBV27, the J gene TRBJ2-7; maybe TRBD2 (5 bases). The CDR3 contains 14 residues. V lost 10 bases to trimming and J lost 1 base, with 17 bases between them. Germline V gene data show CDR1 as MNHEY and CDR2 as SMNVEV (reference sequence). CDR3 region: CATREVGGSYEQYF. The CDR3 DNA is TGTGCCACCCGTGAAGTGGGCGGGTCCTACGAGCAGTACTTC.

Of note for this clonotype: Mismatch with germline at one junction end may stem from a read error. The chain carries TRBV6-6 and TRBJ2-7; 7 nucleotides align to TRBD2. CDR3 length: 11 amino acids. Per the germline V gene, CDR1 is MNHNY and CDR2 is SVGAGI (reference sequence). Here the CDR3 reads CTSGVRYEQYF. The CDR3 coding sequence is TGTACCAGCGGGGTACGCTACGAGCAGTACTTC.

There are many counts of this clonotype. V is TRBV10-3 and J is TRBJ1-1; no clear D. This CDR3 spans 14 amino acids. Germline V gene sequence: CDR1 ENHRY, CDR2 SYGVKD. V was shortened by 5 bases and J by 1 base, with 11 bases between the two germline ends. This CDR3 reads CAISRSTENTEAFF. The CDR3 region has the DNA TGTGCCATCAGTCGATCGACGGAGAACACTGAAGCTTTCTTT.

This clonotype was seen at least ten times. J is TRBJ2-7 and V is TRBV6-1; a possible D gene is TRBD1 (6 bases). Trimming took off 1 base at V and 3 bases at J, with 10 bases between the two ends. Germline values: CDR1 MNHNS, CDR2 SASEGT. The CDR3 is made up of 14 amino acids. CDR3 loop: CASSEVGQSYEQYF. CDR3 nucleotides: TGTGCCAGCAGTGAAGTAGGACAGAGCTACGAGCAGTACTTC.